The present T cell receptor (beta chain) was sequenced within a study of shared T cell receptors in the human thymus. From germline, CDR1 is LGHNA and CDR2 YSLEER. V lost 1 base and J lost 4, with 7 bases in between. The CDR3 consists of 13 residues. Data came from immunoSEQ multiplex PCR; TCRdb stores just in-frame clones and leaves some out. This sample has around 730,000 clones, with 75% to 90% found just once. In addition, the sample was reused for a study of human thymus T cells. Per that study: Samples came from healthy Finnish infants during open corrective cardiac surgery. Thymic and blood repertoires seemed to show skewed V and J gene use. Related research found strongly overlapping thymic repertoires in unrelated individuals.

The chain has TRBV4-3 and TRBJ1-2; unclear D gene. This receptor was taken from a girl under three years old with a congenital heart defect. The sample consisted of thymocytes. The CDR3 DNA reads TGCGCCAGCAGCCAAGTTCGTAGCTATGGCTACACCTTC. This translates into CASSQVRSYGYTF.